This passage covers 32 T cell receptor beta chains from one sample sequenced in a study of blood T cells in healthy people across ages. The second PCR ran about 6 to 12 cycles with a sample-barcoded 5' primer and J-beta primers. Via MiXCR, TCRdb re-called the 5' RACE reads, giving one row per CDR3 protein. Among just under 900,000 distinct CDR3 sequences listed, under 30% were seen once. The source material was blood. The origin of the receptors is a woman older than 75 in good health.

There are a few counts of this clonotype. The chain joins TRBV28 to TRBJ1-5; 7 nucleotides agree with TRBD1. The germline gives CDR1 MDHEN, CDR2 SYDVKM. V was clipped by 11 bases and J by 4 bases; unmatched bases: 8. The CDR3 length is 13 residues. CDR3 residues: CASKGQLNQPQHF. The CDR3 bases are TGTGCCTCCAAGGGACAGCTTAATCAGCCCCAGCATTTT.

The chain recombines TRBV4-1 with TRBJ1-2; D perhaps matches TRBD1 (5 bases). Germline CDR1 is MGHRA and CDR2 is YSYEKL. V lost 1 base and J 8 bases, leaving 17 bases between the germline ends. The CDR3 contains 15 residues. CDR3 loop: CASSQAAGLRGGYTF. The CDR3 DNA reads as TGCGCCAGCAGCCAAGCAGCAGGGTTAAGAGGGGGCTACACCTTC.

Of note for this clonotype: A much larger clone lies one base from this, so it may be a read error. The V and J genes are TRBV12-3 or TRBV12-4 and TRBJ2-3; D tentatively fits TRBD1 or TRBD2 (5 bases each). The CDR3 is 14 residues long. The CDR3 here is CAGSRRGDTDTQYF. The CDR3 nucleotides are TGTGCCGGCAGTCGTAGGGGAGACACAGATACGCAGTATTTT.

V gene TRBV6-5 combines with J gene TRBJ1-6; TRBD1 matches 9 bases. Germline CDR1 reads MNHEY; CDR2 reads SVGAGI. The CDR3 is made up of 12 amino acids. Trimming at V came to 5 bases and at J to 13 bases, leaving 3 bases not matched to a gene. The CDR3 loop reads CASSDRGYPLHF. As DNA, the CDR3 is TGTGCCAGCAGTGACAGGGGGTACCCCCTCCACTTT.

Of note for this clonotype: A much bigger clone sits one base away, suggesting this may be a read error. CDR3 protein: CAGSKEGQPNYGYTF. In DNA form, the CDR3 reads TGTGCCGGCAGCAAAGAGGGACAACCCAACTATGGCTACACCTTC. The chain uses TRBV21-1 and TRBJ1-2; the DNA was not compared with TRBD1, the D call given in the table. TRBV21-1 is tagged as a pseudogene. The CDR3 contains 15 residues.

This clonotype was counted between two and nine times. The CDR3 sequence: CASSHNTGGRTGELFF. Written as DNA, the CDR3 is TGCGCCAGCAGCCATAACACAGGGGGCAGGACCGGGGAGCTGTTTTTT. The rearrangement joins TRBV4-3 to TRBJ2-2, with TRBD1 identical over 9 bases. V gave up 3 bases and J gave up 5 bases; unmatched junction bases: 7. Looked up from germline, CDR1 is LGHNA and CDR2 is YSLEER. CDR3 length: 16 residues.

This clonotype was picked up a small number of times. The chain employs TRBV7-8 and TRBJ2-7; 7 bases map to TRBD2. Trimming cost V 0 bases and J 1 base; bases outside gene matches: 12. The CDR3 is 18 residues long. CDR1 is SGHVS and CDR2 is FQNEAQ in the germline V gene. The CDR3 loop is CASSLAGGNLRPSYEQYF. CDR3 nucleotides: TGTGCCAGCAGCTTAGCGGGGGGGAACTTAAGGCCGTCCTACGAGCAGTACTTC. Based on the CDR3 plus reference TRBV7-8 and TRBJ2-7, the full variable domain is GAGVSQSPRYKVAKRGQDVALRCDPISGHVSLFWYQQALGQGPEFLTYFQNEAQLDKSGLPSDRFFAERPEGSVSTLKIQRTQQEDSAVYLCASSLAGGNLRPSYEQYFGPGTRLTVT.

This rearrangement joins TRBV7-2 to TRBJ1-2, with TRBD1 as a possible D gene (5 bases). There are 14 residues in the CDR3. Germline CDR1 SGHTA, CDR2 FQGNSA. Trimming took off 5 bases at V and 0 bases at J, with 10 bases between the two ends. Here the CDR3 DNA reads TGTGCCAGCAGCAGAGACAGATCTAACTATGGCTACACCTTC. Translating it yields CASSRDRSNYGYTF.

This clonotype appeared a few times. Just one base apart from a much larger clone, this may be a read error. This rearrangement joins TRBV19 to TRBJ2-7; TRBD1 or TRBD2 may be the D gene (5 bases each). The V end lost 6 bases, the J end lost 9 bases, and 18 bases lay between the germline ends. There are 13 residues in the CDR3. The germline CDR1 and CDR2 sequences are LNHDA and SQIVND (reference sequence). The CDR3 reads CASSREGSGRQYF. The CDR3 DNA reads as TGTGCCAGTAGCAGAGAGGGGAGCGGAAGGCAGTACTTC.

A remark on this clonotype: This clone may be a read error of a much larger clone one base away. This chain connects TRBV20-1 to TRBJ2-1, with D possibly being TRBD2 (7 bases). CDR1 and CDR2 from the germline V gene are DFQATT and SNEGSKA (reference sequence). V lost 4 bases to trimming and J lost 5 bases, with 21 bases between them. This CDR3 region has 16 residues. CDR3 sequence (DNA): TGCAGTGCTAAGCGACTACCGGGGGGCGCCCACAATGAGCAGTTCTTC. Translation gives CSAKRLPGGAHNEQFF.

This clonotype was detected many times. The genes are TRBV6-2 or TRBV6-3 and TRBJ2-5; no definite D call. V lost 2 bases, J lost 5 bases, and 24 bases lay in between. This CDR3 spans 18 amino acids. Germline CDR1 and CDR2: MNHEY and SVGEGT. The CDR3 loop reads CASSYKSSDGREFETQYF. The CDR3 DNA follows: TGTGCCAGCAGTTACAAGAGTTCGGATGGTCGAGAATTTGAGACCCAGTACTTC.

This clonotype was observed at least ten times. V usage is TRBV5-6 and J usage is TRBJ2-7; 11 nucleotides align to TRBD2. Germline V gene data show CDR1 as SGHDT and CDR2 as YYEEEE. V dropped 2 bases and J dropped 7; count of bases not matched to a gene: 2. The CDR3 has 13 residues. CDR3 region: CASSFSGGGEQYF. DNA of the CDR3: TGTGCCAGCAGCTTTAGCGGGGGGGGAGAGCAGTACTTC.

The chain has TRBV20-1 and TRBJ2-3; 9 positions agree with TRBD2. J lost 2 bases, V lost 2 bases, and 8 bases had no gene match. The CDR3 contains 16 residues. Germline CDR1 reads DFQATT; CDR2 reads SNEGSKA (reference sequence). CDR3 DNA sequence: TGCAGTGCTAGAACGACTAGCGGAGGCCCCACAGATACGCAGTATTTT. This sequence encodes CSARTTSGGPTDTQYF.

This clonotype was counted many times. V usage is TRBV6-1 and J usage is TRBJ2-5; 10 nucleotides align to TRBD1. Germline loops: CDR1 MNHNS, CDR2 SASEGT. The CDR3 extends over 15 amino acids. Losses at the gene ends were 6 bases for V and 4 bases for J; bases not matched to a gene: 8. The CDR3 region is CASRATGGNGETQYF. In DNA form, the CDR3 reads TGTGCCAGCAGGGCGACAGGGGGCAACGGAGAGACCCAGTACTTC.

The sample holds many counts of this clonotype. V is TRBV7-2 and J is TRBJ2-3, with TRBD1 matching over 9 bases. J was trimmed by 2 bases and V by 7 bases; bases with no gene match: 7. Germline loops: CDR1 SGHTA, CDR2 FQGNSA. The CDR3 covers 15 residues. The chain's CDR3 is CASNGQGLPTDTQYF. The CDR3 nucleotides read TGTGCCAGCAATGGACAGGGGTTACCCACAGATACGCAGTATTTT.

This clonotype appeared many times. This chain uses TRBV5-1 with TRBJ2-1; D is uncertain. Looked up from germline, CDR1 is SGHRS and CDR2 is YFSETQ. The CDR3 consists of 16 residues. V was shortened by 2 bases and J by 2 bases, with 14 bases between the two germline ends. Here the CDR3 DNA reads TGCGCCAGCAGCTTATCTTCGGGTCCGGCCTACAATGAGCAGTTCTTC. Encoded protein: CASSLSSGPAYNEQFF.

The chain carries TRBV7-9 and TRBJ1-4, with D unresolved. Trimming shortened V by 5 bases and J by 0 bases, and 16 bases separated the two germline ends. Germline V gene lookup returns CDR1 SEHNR and CDR2 FQNEAQ (reference sequence). The CDR3 is made up of 17 amino acids. This chain's CDR3 is CASSPRQVAATNEKLFF. DNA for the CDR3: TGTGCCAGCAGCCCTCGACAAGTAGCTGCAACTAATGAAAAACTGTTTTTT.

Note on this clonotype: A read error may be the cause here, since a much bigger clone is one base away. The V and J genes are TRBV9 and TRBJ2-1, with 8 positions matching TRBD1. Unmatched junction bases numbered 10, after V lost 3 bases and J lost 5 bases. The CDR3 covers 16 residues. The germline gives CDR1 SGDLS, CDR2 YYNGEE. CDR3 region: CASSEEPTGAHNEQFF. CDR3 coding DNA: TGTGCCAGCAGCGAGGAACCGACAGGGGCCCACAATGAGCAGTTCTTC.

This clonotype appeared once. The chain joins TRBV30 to TRBJ1-4; 9 bases align to TRBD1. This CDR3 has 14 amino acids. CDR1 is GTSNPN, CDR2 SVGIG, per germline (reference sequence). Trimming at V came to 2 bases and at J to 10 bases, leaving 8 bases not matched to a gene. This chain's CDR3 is CAWSFGTGRSKLFF. The CDR3 DNA follows: TGTGCCTGGAGTTTCGGGACAGGGCGATCAAAACTGTTTTTT.

This clonotype was counted ten times or more. The chain employs TRBV16 and TRBJ2-3; D unclear. Trimming stripped 0 bases from V and 2 bases from J, with 9 bases between. CDR3 length: 15 amino acids. Germline CDR1 is KGHSY and CDR2 is FQNENV. The CDR3 region is CASSQSFGTTDTQYF. The CDR3 bases are TGTGCCAGCAGCCAATCGTTCGGAACCACAGATACGCAGTATTTT.

The chain combines TRBV30 with TRBJ2-7; D gene ambiguous. Germline V gene lookup returns CDR1 GTSNPN and CDR2 SVGIG (reference sequence). Between the trimmed V and J ends, which lost 2 bases and 4 bases, there was a span of 15 bases. This CDR3 comprises 14 residues. CDR3 amino acids: CAWSSGGWAYEQYF. The CDR3 DNA is TGTGCCTGGAGTTCGGGCGGATGGGCATACGAGCAGTACTTC.

V and J are TRBV20-1 and TRBJ1-2; TRBD1 might be the D (6 bases). The CDR3 is 16 residues long. V dropped 0 bases and J dropped 4 bases, with 18 bases sitting between them. Germline-derived CDR1 and CDR2 are DFQATT and SNEGSKA (reference sequence). The CDR3 region has the DNA TGCAGTGCTAGAGATAGTATCCAGGGGCCACGCTATGGCTACACCTTC. The encoded protein is CSARDSIQGPRYGYTF.

This clonotype was counted only a few times. This sequence may be a read error, since a much larger clone differs from it by one base. The chain employs TRBV18 and TRBJ2-4; TRBD1 matches at 10 bases. Losses at the gene ends were 2 bases for V and 13 bases for J; bases not matched to a gene: 5. Germline assignment: CDR1 KGHSH and CDR2 LQKENI. The CDR3 has 13 residues. The CDR3 is CASSPRDRGGQYF. Written as DNA, the CDR3 is TGTGCCAGCTCACCAAGGGACAGGGGCGGGCAGTACTTC.

This clonotype was observed once. This may arise from a read error, as a much more abundant clone is one base away. The rearrangement uses TRBV12-3 or TRBV12-4 and TRBJ2-3; D possibly corresponds to TRBD2 (7 bases). This CDR3 is 14 amino acids long. Here the CDR3 DNA reads TGTGCCAGCAGTTTAGGAGGGGGGGATGATACGGAGTATTTT. Amino acids: CASSLGGGDDTEYF.

The table lists this clonotype with many counts. The chain carries TRBV5-1 and TRBJ1-2, with D maybe TRBD1 (6 bases). The germline gives CDR1 SGHRS, CDR2 YFSETQ. V lost 3 bases to trimming and J lost 4 bases, with 13 bases between them. This CDR3 is 14 amino acids long. DNA for the CDR3: TGCGCCAGCAGCTCTCCCGGGACAATCTATGGCTACACCTTC. Translation: CASSSPGTIYGYTF.

Details on this clonotype: Given a much more abundant clone one base away, this may be a read error. The chain employs TRBV20-1 and TRBJ2-5; the D call may be TRBD1 or TRBD2 (5 bases each). The CDR3 runs to 13 residues. Per the germline V gene, CDR1 is DFQATT and CDR2 is SNEGSKA (reference sequence). The CDR3 DNA reads TGCAGTGTTAGAGTTGGGGGTCAAGAGACCCAGTACTTC. As protein: CSVRVGGQETQYF.

Concerning this clonotype itself: Possible read error: a much larger clone is one base away. Because the CDR3 is missing its conserved closing phenylalanine or tryptophan, this is likely a read error. The chain employs TRBV10-1 and TRBJ2-3, with 10 bases identical to TRBD2. The CDR3 is made up of 16 amino acids. J was trimmed by 0 bases and V by 4 bases; bases with no gene match: 4. Germline CDR1 is WNHNN and CDR2 is SYGVQD (reference sequence). In nucleotides, the CDR3 is TGCGCCAGCAGTGTCGGGACTAGCGTGAGCACAGATACGCAGTATTTG. Translated, it gives CASSVGTSVSTDTQYL.

Details on this clonotype: Possible read error: a much larger clone is one base away. V is TRBV5-1 and J is TRBJ2-3, with TRBD2 identical over 8 bases. Trimming took 10 bases from V and 6 from J; bases not matched to a gene: 16. Germline V gives CDR1 SGHRS, CDR2 YFSETQ. This CDR3 comprises 15 residues. The CDR3 here is CAGRMGGGTEDTQYF. CDR3 DNA: TGCGCCGGCCGTATGGGCGGGGGGACGGAGGATACGCAGTATTTT.

The rearrangement uses TRBV12-3 or TRBV12-4 and TRBJ2-3, with D uncertain. The CDR3 extends over 15 amino acids. Trimming left V 2 bases short and J 11 bases short, with 20 bases between. The CDR3 DNA is TGTGCCAGCAGTTTACTGGGAATAAGGGCAGATGTGCAGTATTTT. The encoded protein is CASSLLGIRADVQYF.

In this sample, this clonotype turned up many times. The genes are TRBV6-5 and TRBJ2-1, with 7 bases lining up with TRBD2. Germline values: CDR1 MNHEY, CDR2 SVGAGI. The CDR3 consists of 14 residues. Losses at the gene ends were 6 bases for V and 2 bases for J; bases not matched to a gene: 4. In nucleotides, the CDR3 is TGTGCCAGCAGCGCAGGGAGGGCCTACAATGAGCAGTTCTTC. This sequence encodes CASSAGRAYNEQFF.

This clonotype was seen more than once but under ten times. V is TRBV3-1 and J is TRBJ1-4; D is ambiguous. The germline V and J ends were trimmed by 6 bases and 4 bases, with 15 bases remaining between them. The CDR3 is 15 residues long. The germline V gene has CDR1 LGHDT and CDR2 YNNKEL (reference sequence). The DNA of the CDR3 is TGTGCCAGCAGTCACCCGACGGCCTTTAATGAAAAACTGTTTTTT. Encoded protein: CASSHPTAFNEKLFF.

As to this clonotype: It may be a read error: a sequence one base away is much more abundant. The genes are TRBV30 and TRBJ2-7, with unresolved D. The CDR3 contains 13 residues. The germline gives CDR1 GTSNPN, CDR2 SVGIG (reference sequence). Written as DNA, the CDR3 is TGTGCCCGGAGTGTGGGGAATCACTACGAGCAGTACTTC. Protein sequence: CARSVGNHYEQYF.